This entry concerns a single TCR beta chain. The data were taken from a study of shared clonotypes between healthy human individuals. TCRdb keeps only in-frame clones here, not all; method: immunoSEQ multiplex PCR. The repertoire holds more than 1,200,000 clones, with roughly 98.5% as singletons. The CDR3 consists of 16 residues. V was shortened by 3 bases and J by 6 bases, with 21 bases between the two germline ends. CDR1 and CDR2 from the germline V gene are ENHRY and SYGVKD. The rearrangement links TRBV10-3 to TRBJ2-7; the D gene is possibly TRBD2 (6 bases). The source of this sequence is a man aged 30 to 39 in good health. The sample was naive CD4+ T cells sorted from blood. Subset in this sample: CD45RA+ positively selected. CDR3 protein: CAISDRDSTLGGEQYF. In DNA form, the CDR3 reads TGTGCCATCAGTGACCGGGACTCCACCCTCGGGGGCGAGCAGTACTTC.